A single sample gave rise to the 13 T cell receptor beta chains below, sequenced in a study of blood T cell repertoires in COVID-19. Data came from immunoSEQ multiplex PCR; TCRdb stores just in-frame clones and leaves some out. The data show about 230,000 clones, around 92% seen once. The sequencing input was PBMCs or T cells enriched from blood (not recorded which). The receptors shown here come from a woman aged 25 to 39 with acute COVID-19.

This chain links TRBV24-1 with TRBJ1-5; 9 bases match TRBD1. Germline V CDR1 and CDR2: KGHDR, SFDVKD. The length of the CDR3 is 15 residues. V lost 6 bases, J lost 6 bases, and 8 bases stayed unmatched. The CDR3 sequence: CATSRDRDRSQPQHF. The CDR3 DNA sequence: TGTGCCACCAGTCGGGACAGGGATAGGAGTCAGCCCCAGCATTTT.

The chain joins TRBV11-2 to TRBJ2-4, with 9 bases lining up with TRBD1. This CDR3 is 19 amino acids long. Germline V gene lookup returns CDR1 SGHAT and CDR2 FQNNGV. Trimming took 0 bases from V and 0 from J; bases not matched to a gene: 9. The CDR3 reads CASSLDLGAGQGAKNIQYF. For the CDR3, the DNA is TGTGCCAGCAGCTTAGATCTGGGAGCGGGACAGGGAGCCAAAAACATTCAGTACTTC.

V and J are TRBV4-3 and TRBJ2-2, with 8 bases fitting TRBD2. CDR1 is LGHNA, CDR2 YSLEER, per germline. This CDR3 contains 14 residues. Trimming removed 8 bases from V and 7 bases from J; junction bases left unmatched: 9. This chain's CDR3 is CASGERGTGGELFF. CDR3 in DNA: TGCGCCAGCGGCGAGCGGGGGACGGGCGGGGAGCTGTTTTTT.

The chain recombines TRBV7-2 with TRBJ2-7; perhaps TRBD1 as D (6 bases). The CDR3 is made up of 16 amino acids. Trimming left V 0 bases short and J 2 bases short, with 14 bases between. Germline CDR1 reads SGHTA; CDR2 reads FQGNSA. The CDR3 protein is CASSLAGATGPYEQYF. CDR3 coding DNA: TGTGCCAGCAGCTTAGCGGGGGCTACAGGGCCCTACGAGCAGTACTTC.

The chain combines TRBV10-1 with TRBJ2-3; TRBD2 matches 9 bases. Germline values: CDR1 WNHNN, CDR2 SYGVQD (reference sequence). This CDR3 is built from 14 residues. The J segment lost 6 bases and the V segment lost 5 bases, leaving 6 bases of the junction unmatched. The CDR3 bases are TGCGCCAGCAGTCCTAGCGGGGTTGTGGATACGCAGTATTTT. Residues: CASSPSGVVDTQYF.

This chain uses TRBV5-1 with TRBJ2-5; a possible D gene is TRBD1 (5 bases). V dropped 4 bases and J dropped 5 bases, with 15 bases sitting between them. The CDR3 sequence is 14 residues long. Germline V gene data show CDR1 as SGHRS and CDR2 as YFSETQ. The CDR3 region is CASSRGQHGETQYF. CDR3 sequence (DNA): TGCGCCAGCAGCCGAGGACAACACGGGGAGACCCAGTACTTC.

The V and J genes are TRBV5-1 and TRBJ2-3; D perhaps matches TRBD2 (5 bases). The CDR3 is 15 residues long. Trimming stripped 5 bases from V and 0 bases from J, with 13 bases between. Germline V gives CDR1 SGHRS, CDR2 YFSETQ. CDR3 coding DNA: TGCGCCAGCAGAATTCAGAGGGTTAGCACAGATACGCAGTATTTT. It encodes CASRIQRVSTDTQYF.

The J gene is TRBJ1-5, the V gene TRBV5-6; 7 bases fit TRBD1. With 1 base clipped from V and 0 bases from J, the junction kept 1 base outside the gene matches. The CDR3 totals 15 residues. Germline V gives CDR1 SGHDT, CDR2 YYEEEE. The CDR3, as DNA: TGTGCCAGCAGCTTGAGACAGGGTAGCAATCAGCCCCAGCATTTT. It is translated as CASSLRQGSNQPQHF.

The chain joins TRBV27 to TRBJ2-3, with D unclear. With 7 bases removed from V and 4 bases from J, the gap between germline ends came to 9 bases. This CDR3 has 12 amino acids. Germline V gene lookup returns CDR1 MNHEY and CDR2 SMNVEV (reference sequence). The CDR3 DNA reads as TGTGCCAGCATCCTGGCTTCAGATACGCAGTATTTT. This gives the protein CASILASDTQYF.

The gene calls are TRBV24-1 and TRBJ1-1; D ambiguous. V was shortened by 2 bases and J by 4 bases, with 13 bases between the two germline ends. The length of the CDR3 is 15 residues. CDR1 is KGHDR and CDR2 is SFDVKD in the germline V gene. The DNA of the CDR3 is TGTGCCACCAGTGATTCGACGGCCGGCGGCACTGAAGCTTTCTTT. The encoded protein is CATSDSTAGGTEAFF.

The chain couples TRBV18 to TRBJ2-7; TRBD1 agrees at 12 bases. Germline V gives CDR1 KGHSH, CDR2 LQKENI. V was pared by 3 bases and J by 7 bases, with 10 bases of the junction left unmatched. This CDR3 spans 16 amino acids. CDR3 residues: CASSPAGTGGPWEQYF. In DNA, the CDR3 is TGTGCCAGCTCACCTGCCGGGACAGGGGGCCCGTGGGAGCAGTACTTC.

The J gene is TRBJ1-5, the V gene TRBV2; D might be TRBD1 (6 bases). The ends were cut back, 4 bases at V and 1 base at J, with 14 bases in the middle. Germline values: CDR1 SNHLY, CDR2 FYNNEI. The CDR3 contains 16 residues. Written as DNA, the CDR3 is TGTGCCAGCAGTGGATCGTTACAGGGCAGCAATCAGCCCCAGCATTTT. Translating it yields CASSGSLQGSNQPQHF.

The chain joins TRBV9 to TRBJ2-2; D is possibly TRBD1 (6 bases). The V end lost 5 bases, the J end lost 1 base, and 12 bases lay between the germline ends. This CDR3 is 15 amino acids long. Germline assignment: CDR1 SGDLS and CDR2 YYNGEE. CDR3 loop: CASSFTGQNTGELFF. CDR3 nucleotides: TGTGCCAGCAGTTTCACAGGGCAGAACACCGGGGAGCTGTTTTTT.